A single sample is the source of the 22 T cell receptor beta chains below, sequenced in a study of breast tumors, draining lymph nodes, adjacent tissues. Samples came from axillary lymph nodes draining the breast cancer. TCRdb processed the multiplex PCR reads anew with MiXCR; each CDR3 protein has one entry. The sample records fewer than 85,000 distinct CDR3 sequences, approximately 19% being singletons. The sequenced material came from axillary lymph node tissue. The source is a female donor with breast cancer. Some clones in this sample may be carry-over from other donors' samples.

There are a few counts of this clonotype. The CDR3 DNA reads TGTGCCAGCGGGGGGGGCAGGGGGCGATTTTCACCCCTCCACTTT. As protein: CASGGGRGRFSPLHF. The chain combines TRBV28 with TRBJ1-6; TRBD1 matches 8 bases. V lost 8 bases and J lost 9; bases outside the gene matches: 12. The CDR3 is made up of 15 amino acids. Germline-derived CDR1 and CDR2 are MDHEN and SYDVKM.

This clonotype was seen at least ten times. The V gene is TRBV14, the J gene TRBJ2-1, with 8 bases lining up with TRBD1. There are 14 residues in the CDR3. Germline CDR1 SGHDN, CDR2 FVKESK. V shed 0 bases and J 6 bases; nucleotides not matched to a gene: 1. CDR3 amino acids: CASSQDTGGNEQFF. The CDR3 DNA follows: TGTGCCAGCAGCCAAGATACAGGGGGCAATGAGCAGTTCTTC.

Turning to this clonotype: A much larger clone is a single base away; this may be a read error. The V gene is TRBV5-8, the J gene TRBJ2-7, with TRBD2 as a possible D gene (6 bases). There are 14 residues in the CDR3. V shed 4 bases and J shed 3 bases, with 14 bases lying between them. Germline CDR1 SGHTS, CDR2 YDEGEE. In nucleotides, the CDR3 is TGTGCCAGCAGCCGCCGGGACTGGGGCTACGAGCAGTACTTC. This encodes CASSRRDWGYEQYF.

CDR3 coding DNA: TGTGCCATCAGTGGGAGCCTGGCGGGCACAGATACGCAGTATTTT. Amino acids: CAISGSLAGTDTQYF. V gene TRBV10-3 combines with J gene TRBJ2-3; D ambiguous. Germline V CDR1 and CDR2: ENHRY, SYGVKD. The CDR3 loop spans 15 amino acids. Trimming took off 4 bases at V and 1 base at J, with 12 bases between the two ends.

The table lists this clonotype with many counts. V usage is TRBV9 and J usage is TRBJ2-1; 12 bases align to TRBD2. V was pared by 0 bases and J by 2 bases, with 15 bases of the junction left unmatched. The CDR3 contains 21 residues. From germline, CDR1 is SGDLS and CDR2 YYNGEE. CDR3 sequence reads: CASSVDSGGLAGSRAYNEQFF. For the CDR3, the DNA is TGTGCCAGCAGCGTAGATAGTGGAGGACTAGCGGGATCCAGGGCCTACAATGAGCAGTTCTTC.

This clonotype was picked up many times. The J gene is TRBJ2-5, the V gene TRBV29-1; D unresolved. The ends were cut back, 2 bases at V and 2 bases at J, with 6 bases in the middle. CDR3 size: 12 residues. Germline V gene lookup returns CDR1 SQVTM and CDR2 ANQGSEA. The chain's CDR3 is CSVEQQQETQYF. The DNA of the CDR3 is TGCAGCGTTGAACAGCAACAAGAGACCCAGTACTTC. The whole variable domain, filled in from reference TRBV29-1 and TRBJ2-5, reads SAVISQKPSRDICQRGTSLTIQCQVDSQVTMMFWYRQQPGQSLTLIATANQGSEATYESGFVIDKFPISRPNLTFSTLTVSNMSPEDSSIYLCSVEQQQETQYFGPGTRLLVL.

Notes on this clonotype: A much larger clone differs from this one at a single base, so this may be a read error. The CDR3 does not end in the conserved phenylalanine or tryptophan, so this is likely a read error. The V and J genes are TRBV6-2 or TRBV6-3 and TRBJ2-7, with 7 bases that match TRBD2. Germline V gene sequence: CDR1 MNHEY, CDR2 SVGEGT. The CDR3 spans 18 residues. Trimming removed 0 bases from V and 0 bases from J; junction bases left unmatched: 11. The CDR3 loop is CASSYSSREGWSSYEQYS. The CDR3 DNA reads TGTGCCAGCAGTTACTCCTCCAGGGAGGGCTGGAGCTCCTACGAGCAGTACTCC.

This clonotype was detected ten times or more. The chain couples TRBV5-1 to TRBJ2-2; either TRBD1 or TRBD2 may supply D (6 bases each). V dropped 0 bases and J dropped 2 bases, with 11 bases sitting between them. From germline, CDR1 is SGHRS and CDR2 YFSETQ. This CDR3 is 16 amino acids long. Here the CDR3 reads CASSLALGGNTGELFF. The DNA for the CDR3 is TGCGCCAGCAGCTTGGCGTTGGGGGGCAACACCGGGGAGCTGTTTTTT.

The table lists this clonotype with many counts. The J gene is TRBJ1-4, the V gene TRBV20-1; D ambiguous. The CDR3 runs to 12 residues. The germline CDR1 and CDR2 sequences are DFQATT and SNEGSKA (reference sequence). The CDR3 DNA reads TGCAGCGTAGACATGGCCACTGAAAAACTGTTTTTT. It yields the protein CSVDMATEKLFF.

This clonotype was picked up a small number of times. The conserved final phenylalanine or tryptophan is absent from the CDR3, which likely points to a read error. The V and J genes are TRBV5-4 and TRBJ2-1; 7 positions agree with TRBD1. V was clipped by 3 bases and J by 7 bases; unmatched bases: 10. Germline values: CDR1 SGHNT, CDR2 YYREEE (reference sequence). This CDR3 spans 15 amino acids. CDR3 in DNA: TGTGCCAGCAGCTCGTCTGGGACAGCTTCGAATGAGCAGTTCCTC. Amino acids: CASSSSGTASNEQFL.

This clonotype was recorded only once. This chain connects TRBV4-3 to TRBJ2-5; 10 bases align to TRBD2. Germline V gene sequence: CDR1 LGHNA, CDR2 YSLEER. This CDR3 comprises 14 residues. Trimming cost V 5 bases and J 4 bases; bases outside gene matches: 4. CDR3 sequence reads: CASSTASGRETQYF. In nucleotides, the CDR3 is TGCGCCAGCAGCACGGCTAGCGGGAGAGAGACCCAGTACTTC.

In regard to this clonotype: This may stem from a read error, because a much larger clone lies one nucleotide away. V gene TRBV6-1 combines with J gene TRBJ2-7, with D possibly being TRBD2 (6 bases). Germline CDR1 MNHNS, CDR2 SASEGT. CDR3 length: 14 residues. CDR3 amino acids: CAGSAFREVNEQYF. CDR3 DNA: TGTGCCGGCAGTGCGTTCAGGGAGGTGAACGAGCAGTACTTC.

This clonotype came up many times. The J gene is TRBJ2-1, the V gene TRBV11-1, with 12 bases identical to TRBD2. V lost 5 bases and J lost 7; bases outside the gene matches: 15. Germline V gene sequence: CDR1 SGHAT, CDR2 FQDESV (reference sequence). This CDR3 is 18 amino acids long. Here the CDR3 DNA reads TGTGCCAGCAGCCCTCGGGGCCTAGCGGGAGGGCCTAGGAATGAGCAGTTCTTC. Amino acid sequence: CASSPRGLAGGPRNEQFF.

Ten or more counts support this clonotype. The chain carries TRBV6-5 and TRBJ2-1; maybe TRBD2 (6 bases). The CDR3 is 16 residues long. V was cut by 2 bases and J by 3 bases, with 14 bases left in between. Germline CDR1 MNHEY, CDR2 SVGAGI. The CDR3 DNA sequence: TGTGCCAGCAGTTACGGGGGTGGACTAAACTACAATGAGCAGTTCTTC. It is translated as CASSYGGGLNYNEQFF.

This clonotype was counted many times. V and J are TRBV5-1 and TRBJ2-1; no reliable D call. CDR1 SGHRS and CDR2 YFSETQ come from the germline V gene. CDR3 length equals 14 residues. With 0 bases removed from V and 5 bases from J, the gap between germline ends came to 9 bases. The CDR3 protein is CASSLVQLNNEQFF. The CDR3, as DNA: TGCGCCAGCAGCTTGGTCCAACTAAACAATGAGCAGTTCTTC.

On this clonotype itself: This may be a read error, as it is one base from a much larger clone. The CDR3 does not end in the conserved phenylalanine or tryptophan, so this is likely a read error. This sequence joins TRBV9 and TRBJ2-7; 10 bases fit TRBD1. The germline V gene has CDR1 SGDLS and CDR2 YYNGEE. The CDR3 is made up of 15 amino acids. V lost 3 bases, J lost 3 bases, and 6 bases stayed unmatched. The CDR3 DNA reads TGTGCCAGCAGCGCAAGACAGGGGGCCATCTACGAGCAGTACCTC. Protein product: CASSARQGAIYEQYL.

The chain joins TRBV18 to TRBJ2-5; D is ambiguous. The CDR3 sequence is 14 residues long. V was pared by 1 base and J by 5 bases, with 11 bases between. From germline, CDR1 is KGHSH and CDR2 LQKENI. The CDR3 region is CASSPQETLETQYF. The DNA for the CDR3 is TGTGCCAGCTCACCACAAGAGACCCTCGAGACCCAGTACTTC.

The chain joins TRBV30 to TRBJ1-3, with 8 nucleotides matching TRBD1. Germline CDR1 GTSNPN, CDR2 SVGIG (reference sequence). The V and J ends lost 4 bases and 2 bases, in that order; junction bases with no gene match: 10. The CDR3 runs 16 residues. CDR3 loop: CAWNDRGGGAGNTIYF. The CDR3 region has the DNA TGTGCCTGGAATGACAGGGGAGGCGGGGCTGGAAACACCATATATTTT.

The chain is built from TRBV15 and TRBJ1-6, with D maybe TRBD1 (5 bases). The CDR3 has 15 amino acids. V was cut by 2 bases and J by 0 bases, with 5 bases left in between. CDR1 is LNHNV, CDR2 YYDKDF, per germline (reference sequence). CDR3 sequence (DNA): TGTGCCACCAGCAGACAGGGCTCCTATAATTCACCCCTCCACTTT. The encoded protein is CATSRQGSYNSPLHF.

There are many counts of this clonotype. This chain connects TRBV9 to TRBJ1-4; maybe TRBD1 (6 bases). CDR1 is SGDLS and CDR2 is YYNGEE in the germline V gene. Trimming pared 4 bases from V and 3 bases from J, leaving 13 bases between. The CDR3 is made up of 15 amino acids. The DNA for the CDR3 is TGTGCCAGCAGCCCTTCGGGGGCACCTAATGAAAAACTGTTTTTT. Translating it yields CASSPSGAPNEKLFF.

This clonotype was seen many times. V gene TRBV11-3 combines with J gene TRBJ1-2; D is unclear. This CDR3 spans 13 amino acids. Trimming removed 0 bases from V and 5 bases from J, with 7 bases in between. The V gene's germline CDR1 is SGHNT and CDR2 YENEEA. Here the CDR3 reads CASSLDRSYGYTF. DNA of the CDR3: TGTGCCAGCAGCTTAGACAGGAGTTATGGCTACACCTTC. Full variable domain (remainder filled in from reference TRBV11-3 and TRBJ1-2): EAGVVQSPRYKIIEKKQPVAFWCNPISGHNTLYWYLQNLGQGPELLIRYENEEAVDDSQLPKDRFSAERLKGVDSTLKIQPAELGDSAVYLCASSLDRSYGYTFGSGTRLTVV.

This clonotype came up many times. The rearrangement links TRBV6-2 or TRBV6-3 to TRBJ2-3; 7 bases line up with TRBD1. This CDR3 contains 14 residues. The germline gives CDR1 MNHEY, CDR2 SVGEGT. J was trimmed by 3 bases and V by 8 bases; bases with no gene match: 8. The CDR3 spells CASGWTGLTDTQYF. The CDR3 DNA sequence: TGTGCCAGCGGATGGACAGGTTTAACAGATACGCAGTATTTT.